The TCR beta chain described here comes from a study of blood T cell repertoires in COVID-19. Across the study: The study drew acute and convalescent COVID-19 samples from the United States, Italy and Spain. The cDNA or gDNA used as material had been derived from T cells, B-cell-depleted T cells, or PBMCs.

As handled by the study authors: Nucleated cell number was recorded as an estimate derived from reference gene primer amplification. Profiling relied on immunoSEQ multiplex PCR, and the TCRdb table lists in-frame clones only, not all of them. The V and J calls and clone size were taken over from that table, and D and trimming were inferred from the DNA. The data contain roughly 200,000 clones, roughly four fifths of them singletons. Germline V lookup: CDR1 LNHDA, CDR2 SQIVND (reference sequence). J was trimmed by 8 bases and V by 7 bases; bases with no gene match: 4. CDR3 size: 13 residues. The sequenced sample was peripheral blood. The rearrangement links TRBV19 to TRBJ2-3; 12 positions agree with TRBD2. The receptor's source is a woman aged 70 to 79 with active or convalescent COVID-19. DNA for the CDR3: TGTGCCAGTACGGGACTAGCGGGTGGTACGCAGTATTTT. The encoded protein is CASTGLAGGTQYF.